A selection of T cell receptor beta chains follows, all from one sample in a study of CD8 T cells in Susac syndrome. Each CDR3 protein gets one entry after TCRdb re-called the immunoSEQ multiplex PCR reads with MiXCR. The sample lists 180,000 or so distinct CDR3 sequences; roughly 95% were seen once. What was sequenced was CD4+ T cells from PBMCs. These receptors were collected from a human donor with multiple sclerosis. The CDR3 runs from the conserved cysteine through the conserved F or W. The D gene is left open where the match is weak. Only part of the rows carry a size: once, few, many, or a class if the clone is expanded.

j_gene: TRBJ2-7
v_gene: TRBV29-1
abundance: .
d_gene: .
CDR3nt: TGCAGCGTCTCGATAGCAGGGGACGAGCAGTACTTC
CDR3aa: CSVSIAGDEQYF

j_gene: TRBJ2-6
v_gene: TRBV9
abundance: .
d_gene: .
CDR3nt: TGTGCCAGCAGCTGGTCCTCTGGGGCCAACGTCCTGACTTTC
CDR3aa: CASSWSSGANVLTF

j_gene: TRBJ1-5
v_gene: TRBV2
abundance: once
d_gene: .
CDR3nt: TGTGCCAGCAAGGAGGAAAACAATCAGCCCCAGCATTTT
CDR3aa: CASKEENNQPQHF

j_gene: TRBJ1-2
v_gene: TRBV20-1
abundance: .
d_gene: .
CDR3nt: TGCACCGCGGTCGGGGATAACTATGGCTACACCTTC
CDR3aa: CTAVGDNYGYTF

j_gene: TRBJ2-3
v_gene: TRBV29-1
abundance: .
d_gene: .
CDR3nt: TGCAGCGTTCTCGGGGGGCTGACAGATACGCAGTATTTT
CDR3aa: CSVLGGLTDTQYF

j_gene: TRBJ2-6
v_gene: TRBV12-3/TRBV12-4
abundance: .
d_gene: .
CDR3nt: TGTGCCAGCAGTTCGGCAGGGAGGAACTCTGGGGCCAACGTCCTGACTTTC
CDR3aa: CASSSAGRNSGANVLTF

j_gene: TRBJ1-2
v_gene: TRBV20-1
abundance: .
d_gene: .
CDR3nt: TGCAGTGCTCACGCTTCAGTGTACTATGGCTACACCTTC
CDR3aa: CSAHASVYYGYTF

j_gene: TRBJ1-2
v_gene: TRBV15
abundance: .
d_gene: .
CDR3nt: TGTGCCACCAGCAGAGAACCCGGGCCGATAGGACGTGGCTATACCTTC
CDR3aa: CATSREPGPIGRGYTF

j_gene: TRBJ1-1
v_gene: TRBV9
abundance: .
d_gene: .
CDR3nt: TGTGCCAGCAGCGTAGTTACTGAAGCTTTCTTT
CDR3aa: CASSVVTEAFF

j_gene: TRBJ2-7
v_gene: TRBV2
abundance: .
d_gene: .
CDR3nt: TGTGCCAGCGTTCTTTCCCTCGAGTCCTACGAGCAGTACTTC
CDR3aa: CASVLSLESYEQYF

j_gene: TRBJ2-7
v_gene: TRBV5-1
abundance: .
d_gene: .
CDR3nt: TGCGCCAGCAGCTTGGCAGGGACGGGCGAGCAGTACTTC
CDR3aa: CASSLAGTGEQYF

j_gene: TRBJ2-3
v_gene: TRBV24-1
abundance: .
d_gene: TRBD2
CDR3nt: TGTGCCACCGGACTAGCGGGACCTGTGGATACGCAGTATTTT
CDR3aa: CATGLAGPVDTQYF

j_gene: TRBJ1-1
v_gene: TRBV2
abundance: .
d_gene: .
CDR3nt: TGTGCCAGCGCGGACGGTAGGAACACTGAAGCTTTCTTT
CDR3aa: CASADGRNTEAFF

j_gene: TRBJ2-3
v_gene: TRBV3-1
abundance: once
d_gene: .
CDR3nt: TGTGCCAGCAGCCACAGCGGAGATACGCAGTATTTT
CDR3aa: CASSHSGDTQYF

j_gene: TRBJ2-1
v_gene: TRBV14
abundance: .
d_gene: .
CDR3nt: TGTGCCAGCAGCCCCACAGTCGCTAATGAGCAGTTCTTC
CDR3aa: CASSPTVANEQFF

j_gene: TRBJ2-1
v_gene: TRBV4-1
abundance: .
d_gene: .
CDR3nt: TGCGCCAGCAGCCAAGTGGTTAGGCTAGCCAGCCCCCGGAATGAGCAGTTCTTC
CDR3aa: CASSQVVRLASPRNEQFF

j_gene: TRBJ2-1
v_gene: TRBV5-1
abundance: .
d_gene: TRBD2
CDR3nt: TGCGCCAGCAGCTTTGGGACTAGCGGCGAGCAGTTCTTC
CDR3aa: CASSFGTSGEQFF

j_gene: TRBJ2-5
v_gene: TRBV5-1
abundance: once
d_gene: .
CDR3nt: TGCGCCAGCAGCTCCCTGACCCAAGAGACCCAGTACTTC
CDR3aa: CASSSLTQETQYF

j_gene: TRBJ2-1
v_gene: TRBV6-5
abundance: .
d_gene: TRBD2
CDR3nt: TGTGCCAGCAGTTTGGGGGGGTTAATGAATGAGCAGTTCTTC
CDR3aa: CASSLGGLMNEQFF

j_gene: TRBJ2-7
v_gene: TRBV19
abundance: .
d_gene: TRBD1
CDR3nt: TGTGCCAGTAGCCCTAGGACAGGGGCCATCTACGAGCAGTACTTC
CDR3aa: CASSPRTGAIYEQYF

j_gene: TRBJ2-2
v_gene: TRBV9
abundance: .
d_gene: .
CDR3nt: TGTGCCAGCAGCGTAGACGGGATCACCGGGGAGCTGTTTTTT
CDR3aa: CASSVDGITGELFF

j_gene: TRBJ1-1
v_gene: TRBV29-1
abundance: .
d_gene: .
CDR3nt: TGCAGCGTTGAACGGGAGGGGAGCAGCTTT
CDR3aa: CSVEREGSSF

j_gene: TRBJ2-1
v_gene: TRBV6-1
abundance: .
d_gene: TRBD1
CDR3nt: TGTGCCAGCAGCCCCCTTGCGGGACAGGGGGGGTACAATGAGCAGTTCTTC
CDR3aa: CASSPLAGQGGYNEQFF

j_gene: TRBJ2-1
v_gene: TRBV19
abundance: .
d_gene: .
CDR3nt: TGTGCCAGTAGTATGGGGGAGTACAATGAGCAGTTCTTC
CDR3aa: CASSMGEYNEQFF

j_gene: TRBJ1-5
v_gene: TRBV9
abundance: .
d_gene: .
CDR3nt: TGTGCCAGCAGCTCAGGGCCTACTCAGCCCCAGCATTTT
CDR3aa: CASSSGPTQPQHF

j_gene: TRBJ1-5
v_gene: TRBV19
abundance: .
d_gene: .
CDR3nt: TGTGCCAGCCAGCAGACAGCTATTCATAGCAATCAGCCCCAGCATTTT
CDR3aa: CASQQTAIHSNQPQHF

j_gene: TRBJ1-1
v_gene: TRBV30
abundance: .
d_gene: .
CDR3nt: TGTGCCTGGGGGGACGGGAACACTGAAGCTTTCTTT
CDR3aa: CAWGDGNTEAFF

j_gene: TRBJ2-5
v_gene: TRBV15
abundance: .
d_gene: .
CDR3nt: TGTGCCACCAGCGGTAGCGTTCGGGAGACCCAGTACTTC
CDR3aa: CATSGSVRETQYF

j_gene: TRBJ2-5
v_gene: TRBV30
abundance: .
d_gene: .
CDR3nt: TGTGCCTGGAGTGTAGCTGGATCAGAGACCCAGTACTTC
CDR3aa: CAWSVAGSETQYF

j_gene: TRBJ2-7
v_gene: TRBV29-1
abundance: .
d_gene: .
CDR3nt: TGCAGCGCCGGAGCCGAACCGACGCAGTACTTC
CDR3aa: CSAGAEPTQYF

j_gene: TRBJ2-1
v_gene: TRBV7-9
abundance: .
d_gene: .
CDR3nt: TGTGCCAGCAGCTTCCAGTCCGGCCCGATAAACAATGAGCAGTTCTTC
CDR3aa: CASSFQSGPINNEQFF

j_gene: TRBJ2-1
v_gene: TRBV15
abundance: .
d_gene: .
CDR3nt: TGTGCCACCAGCAAAGTAAGGGGAGGCTACAATGAGCAGTTCTTC
CDR3aa: CATSKVRGGYNEQFF

j_gene: TRBJ1-5
v_gene: TRBV5-6
abundance: .
d_gene: .
CDR3nt: TGTGCCAGCAGCCTGGGGACTTATCAGCCCCAGCATTTT
CDR3aa: CASSLGTYQPQHF

j_gene: TRBJ1-2
v_gene: TRBV7-9
abundance: .
d_gene: TRBD1
CDR3nt: TGTGCCAGCAGCTTCGACAGGGAAGGCTACACCTTC
CDR3aa: CASSFDREGYTF

j_gene: TRBJ2-1
v_gene: TRBV7-9
abundance: .
d_gene: TRBD2
CDR3nt: TGTGCCAGCAGCTCCACTGGACTAGCTACCTACAATGAGCAGTTCTTC
CDR3aa: CASSSTGLATYNEQFF

j_gene: TRBJ2-3
v_gene: TRBV11-3
abundance: .
d_gene: TRBD2
CDR3nt: TGTGCCAGCAGCCCAGCTAGCGGGATTCGGTATTTT
CDR3aa: CASSPASGIRYF

j_gene: TRBJ1-1
v_gene: TRBV3-1
abundance: .
d_gene: .
CDR3nt: TGTGCCAGCAGCCAAGCCAGGGCTTATGCTGAAGCTTTCTTT
CDR3aa: CASSQARAYAEAFF

j_gene: TRBJ1-2
v_gene: TRBV3-1
abundance: .
d_gene: .
CDR3nt: TGTGCCAGCAGCCAGGATCCTCCCAGAGATGGCTACACCTTC
CDR3aa: CASSQDPPRDGYTF

j_gene: TRBJ2-3
v_gene: TRBV12-3/TRBV12-4
abundance: .
d_gene: .
CDR3nt: TGTGCCAGCACCGTTCTCGGTACGCAGTATTTT
CDR3aa: CASTVLGTQYF

j_gene: TRBJ1-6
v_gene: TRBV25-1
abundance: .
d_gene: .
CDR3nt: TGTGCCAGCAGTGAGGCAGGGAGCACAGCCCTCCACTTT
CDR3aa: CASSEAGSTALHF

j_gene: TRBJ1-1
v_gene: TRBV2
abundance: .
d_gene: .
CDR3nt: TGTGCCAGCAGTGAAGAGGGGTACACTGAAGCTTTCTTT
CDR3aa: CASSEEGYTEAFF

j_gene: TRBJ2-3
v_gene: TRBV4-2
abundance: .
d_gene: TRBD2
CDR3nt: TGTGCCAGCAGCCAAGACGGGAGCGGGGATCGCACAGATACGCAGTATTTT
CDR3aa: CASSQDGSGDRTDTQYF

j_gene: TRBJ2-5
v_gene: TRBV7-8
abundance: .
d_gene: TRBD2
CDR3nt: TGTGCCAGCAGCCCAAACGCGGGGGGCGGGGAGACCCAGTACTTC
CDR3aa: CASSPNAGGGETQYF

j_gene: TRBJ2-4
v_gene: TRBV28
abundance: .
d_gene: .
CDR3nt: TGTGCCAGCAGTTTTCTTATGACTGGGGGCATTCAGTACTTC
CDR3aa: CASSFLMTGGIQYF

j_gene: TRBJ2-2
v_gene: TRBV11-3
abundance: .
d_gene: .
CDR3nt: TGTGCCAGCACCCGGCCCCCCGGGGAGCTGTTTTTT
CDR3aa: CASTRPPGELFF